Shown below are 7 T cell receptor beta chains from a single sample sequenced in a study of PD-L1 blockade in urothelial cancer. Sequenced by immunoSEQ multiplex PCR; TCRdb stores in-frame clones only, minus some. This sample has about 51,000 clones, with more than 75% found just once. Noted time point: peripheral blood 6 weeks after treatment start. Sequencing was performed on PBMCs, taken around atezolizumab (anti-PD-L1) treatment. The receptors come from a man aged 60 to 75 with urothelial cancer.

The rearrangement links TRBV4-3 to TRBJ1-5; D is undetermined. There are 15 residues in the CDR3. Trimming shortened V by 1 base and J by 7 bases, and 14 bases separated the two germline ends. CDR1 is LGHNA, CDR2 YSLEER, per germline. The CDR3: CASSQVVGEGQPQHF. The CDR3, as DNA: TGCGCCAGCAGCCAAGTAGTCGGGGAGGGCCAGCCCCAGCATTTT.

The chain links TRBV13 to TRBJ2-7; 10 bases are a match to TRBD1. The ends lost 6 bases at V and 4 bases at J; junction bases unmatched: 9. The CDR3 spans 15 residues. Germline V gene data show CDR1 as PRHDT and CDR2 as FYEKMQ (reference sequence). Here the CDR3 reads CASSRKRQGAYEQYF. DNA for the CDR3: TGTGCCAGCAGTAGAAAGCGACAGGGGGCTTACGAGCAGTACTTC.

The genes are TRBV4-1 and TRBJ2-4; no clear D gene. Trimming removed 1 base from V and 0 bases from J, with 22 bases in between. Germline loops: CDR1 MGHRA, CDR2 YSYEKL. CDR3 length: 20 amino acids. The CDR3 sequence: CASSQVRVSAAELAKNIQYF. CDR3 coding DNA: TGCGCCAGCAGCCAAGTTCGGGTGTCGGCGGCAGAGCTAGCCAAAAACATTCAGTACTTC.

The genes are TRBV19 and TRBJ2-3; 7 bases map to TRBD2. In germline, CDR1 is LNHDA, CDR2 SQIVND (reference sequence). The CDR3 spans 16 residues. The ends lost 6 bases at V and 3 bases at J; junction bases unmatched: 12. Written as DNA, the CDR3 is TGTGCCAGTAGCGTGGGCGGGAGCTTAGGGACAGATACGCAGTATTTT. It translates to CASSVGGSLGTDTQYF.

The chain is built from TRBV18 and TRBJ2-5; D is perhaps TRBD1 (5 bases). Germline V gene lookup returns CDR1 KGHSH and CDR2 LQKENI. Trimming removed 5 bases at V and 1 base at J, with 14 bases between. CDR3 size: 15 residues. This CDR3 reads CASSITDSLQETQYF. Written as DNA, the CDR3 is TGTGCCAGCTCAATCACTGACAGCCTCCAAGAGACCCAGTACTTC. The variable domain in full, completed from reference TRBV18 and TRBJ2-5, reads NAGVMQNPRHLVRRRGQEARLRCSPMKGHSHVYWYRQLPEEGLKFMVYLQKENIIDESGMPKERFSAEFPKEGPSILRIQQVVRGDSAAYFCASSITDSLQETQYFGPGTRLLVL.

This chain connects TRBV9 to TRBJ1-5; D unresolved. V was clipped by 0 bases and J by 3 bases, with 10 bases between them. The CDR3 has 15 residues. Germline lookup yields CDR1 SGDLS and CDR2 YYNGEE. CDR3: CASSVDGLNNQPQHF. The CDR3 DNA reads TGTGCCAGCAGCGTAGATGGACTTAACAATCAGCCCCAGCATTTT.

The chain recombines TRBV7-9 with TRBJ2-2, with 7 bases fitting TRBD2. Losses at the gene ends were 9 bases for V and 4 bases for J; bases not matched to a gene: 8. This CDR3 spans 14 amino acids. The germline V gene encodes CDR1 SEHNR and CDR2 FQNEAQ (reference sequence). In DNA form, the CDR3 reads TGTGCCAGGGGAGGGCTCCTAGGCACCGGGGAGCTGTTTTTT. This encodes CARGGLLGTGELFF.